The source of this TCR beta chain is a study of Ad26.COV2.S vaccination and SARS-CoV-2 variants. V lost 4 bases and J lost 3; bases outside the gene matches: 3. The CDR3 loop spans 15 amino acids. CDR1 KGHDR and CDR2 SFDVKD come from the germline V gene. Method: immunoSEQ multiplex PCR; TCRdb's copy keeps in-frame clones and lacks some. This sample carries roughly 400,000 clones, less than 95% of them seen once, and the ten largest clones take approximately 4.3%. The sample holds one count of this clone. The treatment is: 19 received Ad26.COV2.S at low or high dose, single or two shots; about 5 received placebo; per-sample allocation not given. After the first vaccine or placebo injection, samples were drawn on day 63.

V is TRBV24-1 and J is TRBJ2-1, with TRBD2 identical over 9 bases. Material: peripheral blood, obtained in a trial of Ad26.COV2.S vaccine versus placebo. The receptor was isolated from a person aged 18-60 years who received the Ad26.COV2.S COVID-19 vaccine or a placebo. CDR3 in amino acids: CATSDTLAGYNEQFF. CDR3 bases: TGTGCCACCAGTGACACACTAGCGGGCTACAATGAGCAGTTCTTC.